This T cell receptor (beta chain) derives from a study of shared clonotypes between healthy human individuals (dated by TCRdb to the early 2020s). Looking at the study overall: The cohort included three men and a couple of women between 18 and 49 years of age. To increase sequencing depth and limit assay-specific biases, TCR repertoire library preparation and sequencing were carried out by different laboratories using diverse techniques. For each donor, three plates each were used for CD4 naive and CD4 memory, two plates were used for CD8 naive, and one plate was used for CD8 memory. The study deeply sequenced blood TCR repertoires of roughly five healthy adults to estimate repertoire size and the extent of clonotype sharing between individuals. Per donor, leukapheresis produced somewhere between about 0.85 and 8.9 billion PBMCs.

In this sample, this clone turned up once. Its target antigen remains unknown. No clone much larger than this one lies a single base away; base qualities are absent. Cut back by 4 bases and 4 bases, the V and J ends lie 19 bases apart. From a lookup of the germline V gene, CDR1 and CDR2 are SGHAT and FQNNGV. The CDR3 sequence holds 17 residues, the cysteine and phenylalanine included. Solely the CDR3 DNA is kept, with 51 bases framed from the first base. The donors were healthy, HIV-negative adults who had no recently reported acute infections or vaccinations. Only Caucasian adults living in Nashville, Tennessee, USA were represented among the donors. CD4+ T cells were enriched by magnetic negative selection; naive cells were then positively selected on CD45RA, and the negative fraction formed the memory subset. After blood collection by leukapheresis, PBMCs were isolated using Ficoll-Histopaque density gradient centrifugation and then cryopreserved in the vapor phase of liquid nitrogen. Purity and quantity of every magnetically sorted T cell population were checked by analytical flow cytometry. From each sorted fraction, genomic DNA was isolated and quantified by UV absorbance on a Nanodrop 2000c.

Using the deep immunoSEQ assay, TCR CDR3 regions were amplified from genomic DNA by multiplex PCR. Extracted genomic DNA from each cell subset was spread evenly across all wells of several immunoSEQ 96-well plates, with each plate serving as a replicate. For sorted subsets, each replicate PCR was loaded with approximately 200 ng genomic DNA, equivalent to some 27,000 T cell genomes. The purified libraries were quantified using a Qubit 3.0 fluorometer, sized with a Bioanalyzer 2100, and then quantified again using the KAPA Library Quantification kit. A separate single-read 150-cycle Illumina NextSeq 550 flow cell was used to sequence each immunoSEQ 96-well plate. The study's processing was this. The immunoSEQ output contained only junctional sequences without quality scores, so filtering could not match that applied to full-length reads. Sequences were annotated with PyIR, a Python wrapper for IgBLAST v1.9, and V/J genes and CDR3 were assigned using IMGT germline references. Reads with weak V/J assignments (E-value above 1e-6), missing CDR3, stop codons, out-of-frame junctions, or ambiguous translated residues were removed. A V3J clonotype was defined by an identical inferred V gene, J gene, and CDR3 amino acid sequence. Percentage overlap between repertoires was calculated by dividing the number of shared unique clonotypes by the size of the smaller repertoire. Three approaches were used to assess repertoire richness: RTK rarefaction, the Chao1 estimator, and Recon v2.1 estimates of unobserved clonotypes. Generation probabilities for all TCRbeta clonotypes obtained by the gDNA method from a handful of donors were computed using OLGA. TCRdb provides this immuneACCESS table in a form limited to in-frame rearrangements. Some clones are lacking; in checked studies, under half of them reflect an unresolved V gene, and why the rest are absent is not known. V and J calls and clone size are those listed in that table; D and trimming were worked out from the DNA. Counted in this sample were 2.3 million or so clones; more than 85% of them appeared once. Clones ranked in the top ten supply around 0.4% of the sample.

Points the paper makes about the study in general: Because the study included a small number of donors, the genetic and exposure-history diversity represented was limited. Pairwise subsampling indicated that sequencing depth was expected to affect the degree of clonotype sharing among donors. Sharing across four donors was observed for around 5% of naive CD4, 3.5% of naive CD8, about 2.5% of memory CD4, and about 0.39% of memory CD8 clonotypes. Higher generation probabilities were observed for clonotypes shared by all four sorted-subset donors than for non-shared clonotypes. Estimated clonotype richness was generally larger for naive than for memory subsets. Rarefaction of sorted-subset datasets indicated incomplete sequencing despite the large sequencing depth. Sampling was limited to blood, and TCR repertoires in tissue likely differ from TCR repertoires in blood.

The chain was built from TRBV11-2 and TRBJ2-2; no D gene can be assigned with confidence. This TCR was sampled from a man younger than 30 in good health. Some clones in this sample may be carry-over from other donors' samples. Sequenced material: naive CD4+ T cells from PBMCs. In light of the paper, this sample's cell subset or site label describes: CD45RA+ positively selected. For the CDR3, the sequence is CASSSPASTTVTGELFF. The DNA is TGTGCCAGCAGCTCCCCGGCCTCAACTACAGTCACCGGGGAGCTGTTTTTT.